These T cell receptor beta chains were read from a single sample in a study of control samples from healthy donors and cancer patients. Libraries were prepared by immunoSEQ multiplex PCR; TCRdb keeps only in-frame clonotypes and omits some of them. The table records tens of thousands of clones, approximately 88% of them present only once. Material: PBMCs. All receptors derive from a woman aged 45-65 years with lung cancer. Each CDR3 is given with its conserved first and last residue. D genes are given only for firm matches. Only some rows state a clone size, as once, few, many or a class for expanded clones.

V gene: TRBV7-3
D gene: .
J gene: TRBJ2-7
clone size: .
CDR3 DNA: TGTGCCAGCAGCAGCTCGGGGTCGAGCTACGAGCAGTACTTC
CDR3 protein: CASSSSGSSYEQYF

V gene: TRBV15
D gene: .
J gene: TRBJ2-1
clone size: .
CDR3 DNA: TGTGCCACCAGCAGAGATATAGGCGACATCCCGTTCTTC
CDR3 protein: CATSRDIGDIPFF

V gene: TRBV7-8
D gene: .
J gene: TRBJ1-5
clone size: .
CDR3 DNA: TGTGCCAGCAGCATTGACAACTATAGCAATCAGCCCCAGCATTTT
CDR3 protein: CASSIDNYSNQPQHF

V gene: TRBV24-1
D gene: .
J gene: TRBJ2-5
clone size: .
CDR3 DNA: TGTGCCACCAGTGCTAAAGAGACCCAGTACTTC
CDR3 protein: CATSAKETQYF

V gene: TRBV19
D gene: .
J gene: TRBJ1-4
clone size: .
CDR3 DNA: TGTGCCAGTAGTATACGCCCTACGAGGGAAAAACTGTTTTTT
CDR3 protein: CASSIRPTREKLFF

V gene: TRBV18
D gene: .
J gene: TRBJ2-5
clone size: .
CDR3 DNA: TGTGCCAGCTCGTACCAAGAGACCCAGTACTTC
CDR3 protein: CASSYQETQYF

V gene: TRBV14
D gene: .
J gene: TRBJ1-1
clone size: .
CDR3 DNA: TGTGCCAGCAGCCAAGGGCACCATGGGGCTGAAGCTTTCTTT
CDR3 protein: CASSQGHHGAEAFF

V gene: TRBV27
D gene: .
J gene: TRBJ2-3
clone size: .
CDR3 DNA: TGTGCCAGCGGGTCCCTTAATACGCAGTATTTT
CDR3 protein: CASGSLNTQYF

V gene: TRBV7-2
D gene: .
J gene: TRBJ2-2
clone size: .
CDR3 DNA: TGTGCCAGCAGCTTAGATGCCCAGCGGGTTAACACCGGGGAGCTGTTTTTT
CDR3 protein: CASSLDAQRVNTGELFF

V gene: TRBV27
D gene: .
J gene: TRBJ1-2
clone size: .
CDR3 DNA: TGTGCCAGCAGATGGAGGGGCAGTGGCTACACCTTC
CDR3 protein: CASRWRGSGYTF

V gene: TRBV7-2
D gene: .
J gene: TRBJ1-1
clone size: .
CDR3 DNA: TGTGCCAGCAGCTTGGTGGCCACTGAAGCTTTCTTT
CDR3 protein: CASSLVATEAFF

V gene: TRBV13
D gene: .
J gene: TRBJ2-1
clone size: many
CDR3 DNA: TGTGCCAGCAGCTTAGAGATCAGAAATGAGCAGTTCTTC
CDR3 protein: CASSLEIRNEQFF

V gene: TRBV6-5
D gene: .
J gene: TRBJ2-2
clone size: .
CDR3 DNA: TGTGCCACCCCCTGGGTGGGGGGCAACACCGGGGAGCTGTTTTTT
CDR3 protein: CATPWVGGNTGELFF

V gene: TRBV3-1/TRBV3-2
D gene: TRBD1
J gene: TRBJ2-5
clone size: .
CDR3 DNA: TGTGCCAGCAGCCAAGAAGACAGGGAAGAGACCCAGTACTTC
CDR3 protein: CASSQEDREETQYF

V gene: TRBV28
D gene: TRBD1
J gene: TRBJ1-1
clone size: few
CDR3 DNA: TGTGCCAGCTCCGGGACAGGAATGAACACTGAAGCTTTCTTT
CDR3 protein: CASSGTGMNTEAFF

V gene: TRBV7-3
D gene: .
J gene: TRBJ1-1
clone size: .
CDR3 DNA: TGTGCCAGCAGCTTAATGATGAACACTGAAGCTTTCTTT
CDR3 protein: CASSLMMNTEAFF

V gene: TRBV20-1
D gene: .
J gene: TRBJ2-5
clone size: .
CDR3 DNA: TGCAGTGCGACCCCGCAAGAGACCCAGTACTTC
CDR3 protein: CSATPQETQYF

V gene: TRBV3-1/TRBV3-2
D gene: TRBD2
J gene: TRBJ2-3
clone size: .
CDR3 DNA: TGTGCCAGCAGCCGTAGCGGGGCGGGCACAGATACGCAGTATTTT
CDR3 protein: CASSRSGAGTDTQYF

V gene: TRBV7-8
D gene: .
J gene: TRBJ2-2
clone size: .
CDR3 DNA: TGTGCCAGCAGCCGACTAGTCACTAACACCGGGGAGCTGTTTTTT
CDR3 protein: CASSRLVTNTGELFF

V gene: TRBV7-9
D gene: .
J gene: TRBJ1-1
clone size: .
CDR3 DNA: TGTGCCAGCAGCTTATCAGGGTCCGGGACTGAAGCTTTCTTT
CDR3 protein: CASSLSGSGTEAFF

V gene: TRBV2
D gene: .
J gene: TRBJ1-3
clone size: .
CDR3 DNA: TGTGCCAGCGGTCCTGCGGGGCAGAACACCATATATTTT
CDR3 protein: CASGPAGQNTIYF

V gene: TRBV19
D gene: TRBD1
J gene: TRBJ1-3
clone size: .
CDR3 DNA: TGTGCCAGTAGTCCGACGCCGGGACAGATCTCTGGAAACACCATATATTTT
CDR3 protein: CASSPTPGQISGNTIYF

V gene: TRBV7-3
D gene: TRBD2
J gene: TRBJ2-3
clone size: .
CDR3 DNA: TGTGCCAGCAGCGATAGCGGGCCCCGGGATACGCAGTATTTT
CDR3 protein: CASSDSGPRDTQYF

V gene: TRBV4-1
D gene: TRBD1
J gene: TRBJ1-2
clone size: .
CDR3 DNA: TGCGCCAGCAGCCGGGGGACAGGGTTGGTTAACTATGGCTACACCTTC
CDR3 protein: CASSRGTGLVNYGYTF

V gene: TRBV6-5
D gene: .
J gene: TRBJ1-6
clone size: .
CDR3 DNA: TGTGCCAGCAGTTACAGGGGTGACAATTCACCCCTCCACTTT
CDR3 protein: CASSYRGDNSPLHF

V gene: TRBV2
D gene: TRBD1
J gene: TRBJ1-6
clone size: few
CDR3 DNA: TGTGCCAGCAGATTCAGACCGGGACAGCTCTCACCCCTCCACTTT
CDR3 protein: CASRFRPGQLSPLHF

V gene: TRBV29-1
D gene: .
J gene: TRBJ1-1
clone size: .
CDR3 DNA: TGCAGCGTCACAATCGGGGTGAACACTGAAGCTTTCTTT
CDR3 protein: CSVTIGVNTEAFF